A selection of T cell receptor beta chains follows, all from one sample in a study of blood T cell repertoires in COVID-19. The method was immunoSEQ multiplex PCR; TCRdb's version includes in-frame clones alone and lacks a portion of them. The sample lists about 300,000 clones; over 75% were seen once. The sequenced material came from PBMCs or T cells enriched from blood (not recorded which). The source is a woman under 30 who had recovered from COVID-19. Both conserved end residues are part of each CDR3. Each record gives: V gene, clone size, D gene, CDR3 length, J gene, CDR3 protein, CDR3 DNA. A D gene is named only where the DNA matches it firmly. Size is omitted from some rows. Given values are once, few, many or a class for expanded clones.

V gene: TRBV30
clone size: NA
D gene: TRBD2
CDR3 length: 12
J gene: TRBJ2-7
CDR3 protein: CAWTGGSYEQYF
CDR3 DNA: TGTGCCTGGACCGGGGGGTCCTACGAGCAGTACTTC

V gene: TRBV3-1/TRBV3-2
clone size: few
D gene: TRBD1
CDR3 length: 17
J gene: TRBJ2-1
CDR3 protein: CASSHARGGTGYNEQFF
CDR3 DNA: TGTGCCAGCAGCCACGCCCGAGGAGGGACAGGGTACAATGAGCAGTTCTTC

V gene: TRBV18
clone size: NA
D gene: TRBD1
CDR3 length: 14
J gene: TRBJ2-7
CDR3 protein: CASSSDRSSYEQYF
CDR3 DNA: TGTGCCAGCTCATCGGACAGGAGCTCCTACGAGCAGTACTTC

V gene: TRBV18
clone size: NA
D gene: NA
CDR3 length: 12
J gene: TRBJ1-1
CDR3 protein: CASSPRQSEAFF
CDR3 DNA: TGTGCCAGCTCACCTAGACAGTCTGAAGCTTTCTTT

V gene: TRBV18
clone size: NA
D gene: NA
CDR3 length: 17
J gene: TRBJ1-1
CDR3 protein: CASSPPSVGAMNTEAFF
CDR3 DNA: TGTGCCAGCTCACCACCGTCGGTCGGAGCAATGAACACTGAAGCTTTCTTT

V gene: TRBV18
clone size: NA
D gene: TRBD1
CDR3 length: 16
J gene: TRBJ1-6
CDR3 protein: CASSLRRGQGYSPLHF
CDR3 DNA: TGTGCCAGCTCACTCCGGAGGGGACAGGGTTATTCACCCCTCCACTTT

V gene: TRBV28
clone size: few
D gene: NA
CDR3 length: 15
J gene: TRBJ1-2
CDR3 protein: CASSPLVSRGRGYTF
CDR3 DNA: TGTGCCAGCAGCCCTTTGGTATCCAGGGGACGGGGCTACACCTTC

V gene: TRBV5-1
clone size: NA
D gene: NA
CDR3 length: 15
J gene: TRBJ2-1
CDR3 protein: CASSLLGSSYNEQFF
CDR3 DNA: TGCGCCAGCAGCCTACTAGGGAGCTCCTACAATGAGCAGTTCTTC

V gene: TRBV19
clone size: NA
D gene: TRBD2
CDR3 length: 17
J gene: TRBJ2-7
CDR3 protein: CASSIDHGAGVGYEQYF
CDR3 DNA: TGTGCCAGTAGTATAGATCACGGAGCGGGAGTCGGGTACGAGCAGTACTTC

V gene: TRBV5-1
clone size: NA
D gene: TRBD2
CDR3 length: 18
J gene: TRBJ2-1
CDR3 protein: CASSLLTSGRSSYNEQFF
CDR3 DNA: TGCGCCAGCAGCCTTCTCACTAGCGGGAGGTCTTCCTACAATGAGCAGTTCTTC

V gene: TRBV4-1
clone size: NA
D gene: NA
CDR3 length: 15
J gene: TRBJ1-3
CDR3 protein: CASSPRFLSGNTIYF
CDR3 DNA: TGCGCCAGCAGCCCCCGGTTCCTCTCTGGAAACACCATATATTTT

V gene: TRBV9
clone size: NA
D gene: NA
CDR3 length: 17
J gene: TRBJ2-1
CDR3 protein: CASSGRLGAFTMDEQFF
CDR3 DNA: TGTGCCAGCAGCGGCCGACTAGGAGCCTTTACTATGGATGAGCAGTTCTTC

V gene: TRBV5-8
clone size: few
D gene: NA
CDR3 length: 15
J gene: TRBJ1-6
CDR3 protein: CASSFSGAEWTPLHF
CDR3 DNA: TGTGCCAGCAGCTTTTCAGGGGCTGAGTGGACACCCCTCCACTTT

V gene: TRBV4-2
clone size: NA
D gene: NA
CDR3 length: 14
J gene: TRBJ2-7
CDR3 protein: CASSQAGVSLEQYF
CDR3 DNA: TGTGCCAGCAGCCAAGCGGGGGTGTCTCTCGAGCAGTACTTC

V gene: TRBV2
clone size: NA
D gene: NA
CDR3 length: 15
J gene: TRBJ2-7
CDR3 protein: CASSEFREPRYEQYF
CDR3 DNA: TGTGCCAGCAGTGAATTCCGGGAGCCTCGCTACGAGCAGTACTTC

V gene: TRBV30
clone size: NA
D gene: NA
CDR3 length: 13
J gene: TRBJ1-5
CDR3 protein: CAWSHLPGQPQHF
CDR3 DNA: TGTGCCTGGAGCCACCTTCCAGGTCAGCCCCAGCATTTT

V gene: TRBV18
clone size: NA
D gene: NA
CDR3 length: 15
J gene: TRBJ2-1
CDR3 protein: CASSYLAGAEDEQFF
CDR3 DNA: TGTGCCAGCTCGTACCTTGCAGGGGCGGAGGATGAGCAGTTCTTC

V gene: TRBV7-6
clone size: NA
D gene: NA
CDR3 length: 16
J gene: TRBJ1-5
CDR3 protein: CASSLGGYYSNQPQHF
CDR3 DNA: TGTGCCAGCAGCTTAGGAGGGTACTATAGCAATCAGCCCCAGCATTTT

V gene: TRBV5-1
clone size: NA
D gene: NA
CDR3 length: 13
J gene: TRBJ2-1
CDR3 protein: CASSPAGLNEQFF
CDR3 DNA: TGCGCCAGCAGCCCAGCTGGGCTCAATGAGCAGTTCTTC

V gene: TRBV28
clone size: NA
D gene: TRBD1
CDR3 length: 16
J gene: TRBJ1-3
CDR3 protein: CASSFLQGNFGNTIYF
CDR3 DNA: TGTGCCAGCAGTTTTTTACAGGGGAACTTTGGAAACACCATATATTTT

V gene: TRBV30
clone size: NA
D gene: NA
CDR3 length: 11
J gene: TRBJ1-1
CDR3 protein: CAWTSYTEAFF
CDR3 DNA: TGTGCCTGGACCTCCTACACTGAAGCTTTCTTT

V gene: TRBV5-1
clone size: few
D gene: NA
CDR3 length: 13
J gene: TRBJ2-1
CDR3 protein: CASSLTYDFEQFF
CDR3 DNA: TGCGCCAGCAGCTTGACTTACGACTTCGAGCAGTTCTTC

V gene: TRBV7-2
clone size: once
D gene: TRBD1
CDR3 length: 15
J gene: TRBJ2-7
CDR3 protein: CASSFQTRGSYEQYF
CDR3 DNA: TGTGCCAGCAGCTTCCAAACCAGGGGGTCCTACGAGCAGTACTTC

V gene: TRBV15
clone size: NA
D gene: NA
CDR3 length: 15
J gene: TRBJ1-2
CDR3 protein: CATSSDMDINYGYTF
CDR3 DNA: TGTGCCACCAGCAGTGACATGGACATTAACTATGGCTACACCTTC

V gene: TRBV10-1
clone size: few
D gene: NA
CDR3 length: 13
J gene: TRBJ1-3
CDR3 protein: CASSDSSGNTIYF
CDR3 DNA: TGCGCCAGCAGTGACTCCTCTGGAAACACCATATATTTT

V gene: TRBV9
clone size: few
D gene: TRBD1
CDR3 length: 15
J gene: TRBJ2-3
CDR3 protein: CASSEGTASTDTQYF
CDR3 DNA: TGTGCCAGCAGCGAAGGGACAGCCAGCACAGATACGCAGTATTTT

V gene: TRBV3-1/TRBV3-2
clone size: NA
D gene: NA
CDR3 length: 14
J gene: TRBJ1-2
CDR3 protein: CASSQDAGNYGYTF
CDR3 DNA: TGTGCCAGCAGCCAAGACGCAGGGAACTATGGCTACACCTTC

V gene: TRBV3-1/TRBV3-2
clone size: NA
D gene: TRBD1
CDR3 length: 13
J gene: TRBJ1-2
CDR3 protein: CASSPTGASGYTF
CDR3 DNA: TGTGCCAGCAGCCCGACAGGGGCCAGTGGCTACACCTTC

V gene: TRBV28
clone size: NA
D gene: NA
CDR3 length: 12
J gene: TRBJ1-1
CDR3 protein: CASSLRRAGAFF
CDR3 DNA: TGTGCCAGCAGTTTAAGAAGGGCGGGAGCTTTCTTT

V gene: TRBV25-1
clone size: NA
D gene: NA
CDR3 length: 13
J gene: TRBJ2-7
CDR3 protein: CASSDASQGKRYF
CDR3 DNA: TGTGCCAGCAGTGACGCGAGTCAGGGTAAGAGGTACTTC

V gene: TRBV27
clone size: once
D gene: TRBD2
CDR3 length: 16
J gene: TRBJ2-1
CDR3 protein: CASSSVAGGPYNEQFF
CDR3 DNA: TGTGCCAGCAGTTCCGTAGCGGGAGGACCTTACAATGAGCAGTTCTTC

V gene: TRBV27
clone size: NA
D gene: TRBD1
CDR3 length: 17
J gene: TRBJ1-2
CDR3 protein: CASSKGGQGARGYGYTF
CDR3 DNA: TGTGCCAGCAGTAAGGGGGGACAGGGGGCGCGGGGCTATGGCTACACCTTC

V gene: TRBV5-1
clone size: NA
D gene: NA
CDR3 length: 17
J gene: TRBJ1-2
CDR3 protein: CASSLERTQGSWGGYTF
CDR3 DNA: TGCGCCAGCAGCTTGGAGCGTACGCAGGGCTCGTGGGGTGGCTACACCTTC

V gene: TRBV18
clone size: NA
D gene: TRBD2
CDR3 length: 14
J gene: TRBJ2-1
CDR3 protein: CASSPAELAGVKFF
CDR3 DNA: TGTGCCAGCTCACCCGCGGAACTAGCGGGAGTCAAGTTCTTC

V gene: TRBV5-4
clone size: NA
D gene: TRBD2
CDR3 length: 16
J gene: TRBJ2-3
CDR3 protein: CASSLISGGSTDTQYF
CDR3 DNA: TGTGCCAGCAGCTTGATAAGCGGGGGTAGCACAGATACGCAGTATTTT

V gene: TRBV28
clone size: NA
D gene: TRBD2
CDR3 length: 16
J gene: TRBJ2-5
CDR3 protein: CASSLSLAGAQETQYF
CDR3 DNA: TGTGCCAGCAGTTTATCACTAGCGGGGGCCCAAGAGACCCAGTACTTC

V gene: TRBV12-5
clone size: NA
D gene: NA
CDR3 length: 13
J gene: TRBJ2-7
CDR3 protein: CASGRSSSYEQYF
CDR3 DNA: TGTGCTAGTGGTCGTAGTAGTAGCTACGAGCAGTACTTC

V gene: TRBV6-4
clone size: NA
D gene: NA
CDR3 length: 14
J gene: TRBJ2-2
CDR3 protein: CASSDSTVGGELFF
CDR3 DNA: TGTGCCAGCAGTGACTCGACAGTTGGTGGGGAGCTGTTTTTT

V gene: TRBV9
clone size: NA
D gene: NA
CDR3 length: 18
J gene: TRBJ1-4
CDR3 protein: CASSPGQSALSIDEKLFF
CDR3 DNA: TGTGCCAGCAGCCCCGGACAGAGCGCCCTATCCATCGACGAAAAACTGTTTTTT

V gene: TRBV23-1
clone size: NA
D gene: NA
CDR3 length: 12
J gene: TRBJ2-5
CDR3 protein: CASSLLRGTQYF
CDR3 DNA: TGCGCCAGCAGTCTTTTAAGGGGGACCCAGTACTTC

V gene: TRBV24-1
clone size: NA
D gene: NA
CDR3 length: 14
J gene: TRBJ2-1
CDR3 protein: CATSDSTGFDEQFF
CDR3 DNA: TGTGCCACCAGTGATAGTACAGGGTTTGATGAGCAGTTCTTC

V gene: TRBV9
clone size: once
D gene: TRBD2
CDR3 length: 16
J gene: TRBJ2-7
CDR3 protein: CASSQAAGLAVYEQYF
CDR3 DNA: TGTGCCAGCAGCCAGGCAGCTGGACTAGCGGTATACGAGCAGTACTTC

V gene: TRBV3-1/TRBV3-2
clone size: NA
D gene: TRBD2
CDR3 length: 15
J gene: TRBJ2-1
CDR3 protein: CASSRGTSVNNEQFF
CDR3 DNA: TGTGCCAGCAGCCGCGGGACTAGCGTGAACAATGAGCAGTTCTTC

V gene: TRBV6-6
clone size: NA
D gene: TRBD2
CDR3 length: 18
J gene: TRBJ2-2
CDR3 protein: CASSPGLANQINTGELFF
CDR3 DNA: TGTGCCAGCAGTCCGGGACTAGCGAATCAAATTAACACCGGGGAGCTGTTTTTT

V gene: TRBV5-1
clone size: NA
D gene: TRBD1
CDR3 length: 16
J gene: TRBJ2-1
CDR3 protein: CASSLAADRVENEQFF
CDR3 DNA: TGCGCCAGCAGCTTGGCCGCTGACAGGGTAGAGAATGAGCAGTTCTTC

V gene: TRBV3-1/TRBV3-2
clone size: NA
D gene: NA
CDR3 length: 16
J gene: TRBJ1-2
CDR3 protein: CASSQGQIQGSYGYTF
CDR3 DNA: TGTGCCAGCAGCCAAGGTCAGATCCAGGGTAGCTATGGCTACACCTTC

V gene: TRBV10-2
clone size: few
D gene: TRBD1
CDR3 length: 14
J gene: TRBJ1-6
CDR3 protein: CASSPGGINSPLHF
CDR3 DNA: TGCGCCAGCAGTCCAGGGGGCATCAATTCACCCCTCCACTTT